This T cell receptor beta chain was sequenced in a study of blood T cell repertoires in COVID-19. Study overall: Donors in the United States, Italy and Spain gave samples during acute or convalescent COVID-19. T cells, B-cell-depleted T cells, or PBMCs supplied cDNA or gDNA.

CDR1 MNHEY and CDR2 SVGAGI come from the germline V gene. The CDR3 runs 13 residues. The germline V and J ends were trimmed by 10 bases and 0 bases, with 11 bases remaining between them. Per the authors' pipeline: Using reference gene primer amplification, nucleated cell counts were estimated. Assay: immunoSEQ multiplex PCR; the TCRdb copy retains only in-frame clones and omits some. V, J and clone size are taken as reported in that table, and D and trimming were inferred from the DNA itself. The sample lists about 160,000 clones, 70% to 90% occurring once. This chain uses TRBV6-5 with TRBJ2-3, with D possibly being TRBD2 (5 bases). The sequencing sample was made of PBMCs or T cells enriched from blood (not recorded which). The source is a man aged 40-49 years who had recovered from COVID-19. This CDR3 reads CATGRTSTDTQYF. DNA for the CDR3: TGTGCCACCGGCAGGACTAGCACAGATACGCAGTATTTT.